The rows below give T cell receptor beta chains drawn from one sample of a study of T cells in Graves' hyperthyroidism and ophthalmopathy. TCRdb analysed the multiplex PCR reads with MiXCR anew, one entry per CDR3 protein. The repertoire holds over 150,000 distinct CDR3 sequences, with less than 20% as singletons. The sample was blood. All receptors derive from a woman between 50 and 59 years old with Graves' hyperthyroidism. Both conserved end residues are part of each CDR3. The D gene is left open where the match is weak.

j_gene | v_gene | d_gene | CDR3aa
TRBJ2-5 | TRBV18 | - | CASSPRGAGETQYF
TRBJ1-1 | TRBV20-1 | - | CSAEEGGLDTEAFF
TRBJ1-2 | TRBV7-9 | - | CASSLNHYGYTF
TRBJ2-3 | TRBV5-4 | TRBD2 | CASSTYSSGRGGDTQYF
TRBJ2-7 | TRBV2 | TRBD1 | CASTEYRGSEQYF
TRBJ1-1 | TRBV19 | - | CASMATGSTRNTEAFF
TRBJ2-7 | TRBV7-8 | TRBD1 | CASSWRDRGGEQYF
TRBJ1-1 | TRBV6-1 | - | CASSGVGNTEAFF
TRBJ1-2 | TRBV11-2 | - | CASSLDRGRGYTF
TRBJ1-6 | TRBV4-2 | TRBD1 | CASSQDQGVNNSPLHF
TRBJ2-7 | TRBV3-1 | - | CASSHTGTGSSYEQYF
TRBJ1-5 | TRBV20-1 | TRBD1 | CSARGRGLLSAPQHF
TRBJ1-1 | TRBV3-1 | - | CASSQRDGFMNTEAFF
TRBJ1-1 | TRBV5-5 | TRBD1 | CASSPSGTATTEAFF
TRBJ2-1 | TRBV4-1 | - | CASSRLDEQFF
TRBJ1-3 | TRBV30 | TRBD1 | CAWTDRSSGNTIYF
TRBJ2-7 | TRBV13 | TRBD2 | CASTHSGSSDEQYF
TRBJ2-7 | TRBV20-1 | - | CSASDNYEQYF
TRBJ2-3 | TRBV6-1 | TRBD2 | CASRESGSTADTQYF
TRBJ2-7 | TRBV12-3/TRBV12-4 | - | CASSLIGGLHEQYF
TRBJ1-4 | TRBV7-9 | - | CASSRRSGSSSNEKLFF
TRBJ2-5 | TRBV18 | TRBD2 | CASSPRGGETQYF
TRBJ2-5 | TRBV6-1 | - | CASRKNQAEETQYF
TRBJ2-1 | TRBV7-3 | - | CASSLNPGRINEQFF
TRBJ2-5 | TRBV20-1 | - | CSARGASGLTREETQYF
TRBJ2-7 | TRBV11-2 | TRBD2 | CASSAGGEQYF
TRBJ2-7 | TRBV18 | TRBD1 | CASSPGQNYEQYF
TRBJ2-3 | TRBV7-8 | TRBD1 | CASSLPTGTGYTDTQYF
TRBJ2-2 | TRBV2 | - | CASREGALNRGELFF
TRBJ2-3 | TRBV27 | - | CASSFAKGNPLDGQYF
TRBJ2-7 | TRBV7-9 | - | CASSLSRNSAYEQYF
TRBJ2-1 | TRBV7-3 | - | CASSRGGNNEQFF
TRBJ1-2 | TRBV2 | - | CASRGGYYGYTF
TRBJ1-1 | TRBV6-1 | - | CASSKGGFNTEAFF
TRBJ2-1 | TRBV12-3/TRBV12-4 | TRBD2 | CASSFGGTSGILYNEQFF
TRBJ1-1 | TRBV20-1 | TRBD1 | CSPMGQVERQAFF
TRBJ2-2 | TRBV30 | TRBD2 | CAWSVSRTSGSGNTGELFF
TRBJ1-4 | TRBV12-3/TRBV12-4 | - | CASKPDRGGLTNEKLFF
TRBJ2-5 | TRBV29-1 | TRBD1 | CSVEERDRQETQYF
TRBJ2-7 | TRBV28 | TRBD2 | CASSSGLADYEQYF
TRBJ2-1 | TRBV7-3 | - | CASSYEAVGGYNEQFF
TRBJ1-2 | TRBV28 | - | CASSPRSSGRGYTF
TRBJ2-2 | TRBV29-1 | - | CSVEARRGNTGELFF
TRBJ2-7 | TRBV11-2 | - | CASSLDIPRGYEQYF